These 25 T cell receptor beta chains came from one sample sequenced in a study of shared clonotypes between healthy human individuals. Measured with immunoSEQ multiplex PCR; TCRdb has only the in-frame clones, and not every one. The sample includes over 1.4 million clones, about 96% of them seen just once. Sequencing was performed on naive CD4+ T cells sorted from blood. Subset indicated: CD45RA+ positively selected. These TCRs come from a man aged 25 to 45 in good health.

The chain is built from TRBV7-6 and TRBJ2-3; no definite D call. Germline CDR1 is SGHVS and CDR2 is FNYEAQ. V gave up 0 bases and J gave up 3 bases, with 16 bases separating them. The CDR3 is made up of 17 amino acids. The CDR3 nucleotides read TGTGCCAGCAGCTTAGCGGTGGCAGTCGACGGAACAGATACGCAGTATTTT. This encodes CASSLAVAVDGTDTQYF.

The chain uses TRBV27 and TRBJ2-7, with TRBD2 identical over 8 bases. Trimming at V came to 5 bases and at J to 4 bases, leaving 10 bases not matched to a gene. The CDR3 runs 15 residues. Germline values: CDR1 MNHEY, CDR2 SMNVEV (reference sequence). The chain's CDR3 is CASSLLAVPLYEQYF. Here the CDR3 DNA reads TGTGCCAGCAGTCTACTAGCGGTGCCTCTTTACGAGCAGTACTTC.

The CDR3 DNA is TGTGCCAGCAGTTCCATTGGGACAGGGGTTTCCCACGGCTACACCTTC. This sequence encodes CASSSIGTGVSHGYTF. This chain links TRBV28 with TRBJ1-2; TRBD1 aligns across 10 bases. Germline loops: CDR1 MDHEN, CDR2 SYDVKM. This CDR3 region has 16 residues. V shed 4 bases, J shed 8 bases, and the junction held 13 bases outside the gene matches.

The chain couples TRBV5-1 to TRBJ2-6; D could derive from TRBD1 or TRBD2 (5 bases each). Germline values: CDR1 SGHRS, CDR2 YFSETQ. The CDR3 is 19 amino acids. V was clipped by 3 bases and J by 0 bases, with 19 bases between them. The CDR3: CASSSSIGASLSGANVLTF. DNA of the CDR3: TGCGCCAGCAGCTCCTCTATCGGGGCCTCCCTCTCTGGGGCCAACGTCCTGACTTTC.

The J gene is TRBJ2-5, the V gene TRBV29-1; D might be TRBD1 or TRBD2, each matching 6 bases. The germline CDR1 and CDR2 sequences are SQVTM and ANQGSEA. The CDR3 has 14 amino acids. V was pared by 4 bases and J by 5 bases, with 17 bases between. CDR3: CSVASGGFGETQYF. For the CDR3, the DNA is TGCAGCGTTGCTTCCGGGGGCTTTGGGGAGACCCAGTACTTC.

CDR3 in DNA: TGCGCCAGCAGCTTGGTAGCAAGGGAGCTGTTTTTT. Translation: CASSLVARELFF. J is TRBJ2-2 and V is TRBV5-1; D is uncertain. Per the germline V gene, CDR1 is SGHRS and CDR2 is YFSETQ. With 0 bases removed from V and 9 bases from J, the gap between germline ends came to 6 bases. This CDR3 has 12 amino acids. Supplemented by reference TRBV5-1 and TRBJ2-2, the full variable domain reads KAGVTQTPRYLIKTRGQQVTLSCSPISGHRSVSWYQQTPGQGLQFLFEYFSETQRNKGNFPGRFSGRQFSNSRSEMNVSTLELGDSALYLCASSLVARELFFGEGSRLTVL.

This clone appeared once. The CDR3 DNA sequence: TGCGCCAGCAGCTTGGCCGGGACAGGGGGGTCCCTGTTTCTTTACGAGCAGTACTTC. Translation: CASSLAGTGGSLFLYEQYF. The V and J genes are TRBV5-1 and TRBJ2-7; 11 bases align to TRBD1. The CDR3 is 19 residues long. J was trimmed by 4 bases and V by 0 bases; bases with no gene match: 15. Germline CDR1 is SGHRS and CDR2 is YFSETQ.

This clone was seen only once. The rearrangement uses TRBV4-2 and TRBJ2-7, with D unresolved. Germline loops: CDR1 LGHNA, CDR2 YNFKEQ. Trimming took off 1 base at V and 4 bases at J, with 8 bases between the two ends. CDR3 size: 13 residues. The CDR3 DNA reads TGTGCCAGCAGCCAAGCTCCTCTTTACGAGCAGTACTTC. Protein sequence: CASSQAPLYEQYF.

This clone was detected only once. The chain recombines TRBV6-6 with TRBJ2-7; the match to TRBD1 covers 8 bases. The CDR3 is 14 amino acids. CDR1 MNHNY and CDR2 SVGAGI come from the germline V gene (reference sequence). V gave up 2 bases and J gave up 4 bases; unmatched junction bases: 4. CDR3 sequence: CASSYPGGSYEQYF. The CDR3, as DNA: TGTGCCAGCAGTTACCCAGGGGGCAGTTACGAGCAGTACTTC.

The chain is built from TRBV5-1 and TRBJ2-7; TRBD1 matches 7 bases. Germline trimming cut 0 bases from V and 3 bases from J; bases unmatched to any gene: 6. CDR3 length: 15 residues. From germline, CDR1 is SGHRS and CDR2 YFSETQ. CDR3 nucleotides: TGCGCCAGCAGCTTGGGACAGGGCGCGATCTACGAGCAGTACTTC. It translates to CASSLGQGAIYEQYF.

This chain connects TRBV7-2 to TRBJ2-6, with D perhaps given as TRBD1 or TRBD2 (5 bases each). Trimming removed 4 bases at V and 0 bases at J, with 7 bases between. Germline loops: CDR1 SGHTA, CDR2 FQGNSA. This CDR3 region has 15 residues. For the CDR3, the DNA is TGTGCCAGCAGCTGGGGACCCTCTGGGGCCAACGTCCTGACTTTC. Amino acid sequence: CASSWGPSGANVLTF.

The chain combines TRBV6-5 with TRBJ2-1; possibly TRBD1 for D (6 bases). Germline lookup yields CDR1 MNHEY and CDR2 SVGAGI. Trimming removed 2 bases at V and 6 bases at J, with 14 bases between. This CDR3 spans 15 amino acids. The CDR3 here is CASSYIDRSVNEQFF. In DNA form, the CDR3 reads TGTGCCAGCAGTTACATTGACAGGTCCGTCAATGAGCAGTTCTTC.

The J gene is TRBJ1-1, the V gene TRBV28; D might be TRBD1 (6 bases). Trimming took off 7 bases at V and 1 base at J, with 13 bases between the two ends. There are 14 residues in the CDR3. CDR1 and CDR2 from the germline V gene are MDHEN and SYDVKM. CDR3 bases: TGTGCCAGCACCACAGGGACTACGAACACTGAAGCTTTCTTT. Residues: CASTTGTTNTEAFF.

CDR3 bases: TGTGCCAGCAGCTTTACGGGCATATCGAACACCGGGGAGCTGTTTTTT. Translated, it gives CASSFTGISNTGELFF. The V call is TRBV7-8, the J call TRBJ2-2; D is unclear. The V end lost 3 bases, the J end lost 0 bases, and 11 bases lay between the germline ends. This CDR3 contains 16 residues. CDR1 SGHVS and CDR2 FQNEAQ come from the germline V gene.

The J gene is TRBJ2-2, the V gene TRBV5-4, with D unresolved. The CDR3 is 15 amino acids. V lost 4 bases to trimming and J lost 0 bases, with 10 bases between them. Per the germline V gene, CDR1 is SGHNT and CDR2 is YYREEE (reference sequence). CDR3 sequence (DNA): TGTGCCAGCAGCCTACATCTGCCGAACACCGGGGAGCTGTTTTTT. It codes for CASSLHLPNTGELFF.

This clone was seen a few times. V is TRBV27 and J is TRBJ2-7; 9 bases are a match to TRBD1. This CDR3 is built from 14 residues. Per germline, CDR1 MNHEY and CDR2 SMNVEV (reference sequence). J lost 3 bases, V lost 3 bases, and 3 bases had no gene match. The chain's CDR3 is CASSLLGQGYEQYF. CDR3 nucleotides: TGTGCCAGCAGTTTGTTGGGACAGGGCTACGAGCAGTACTTC.

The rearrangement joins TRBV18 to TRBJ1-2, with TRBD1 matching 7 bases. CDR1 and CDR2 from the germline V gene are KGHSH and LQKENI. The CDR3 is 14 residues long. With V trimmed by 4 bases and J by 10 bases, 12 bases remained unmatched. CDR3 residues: CASSQGGGGAVYTF. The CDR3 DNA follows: TGTGCCAGCTCACAGGGAGGAGGGGGCGCAGTCTACACCTTC.

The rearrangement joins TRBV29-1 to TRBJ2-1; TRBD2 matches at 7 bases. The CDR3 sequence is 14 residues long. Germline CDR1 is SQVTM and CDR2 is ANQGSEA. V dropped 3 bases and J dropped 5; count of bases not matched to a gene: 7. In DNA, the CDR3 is TGCAGCGTTGACGAGGGAGGGCCCCACAATGAGCAGTTCTTC. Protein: CSVDEGGPHNEQFF.

The CDR3 DNA reads as TGTGCCAGCAGCCCCCCGTCGGGCGGGATCCCATACGAGCAGTACTTC. Translated: CASSPPSGGIPYEQYF. V gene TRBV5-4 combines with J gene TRBJ2-7; D possibly corresponds to TRBD2 (6 bases). Germline V gene lookup returns CDR1 SGHNT and CDR2 YYREEE (reference sequence). This CDR3 comprises 16 residues. V lost 4 bases to trimming and J lost 4 bases, with 21 bases between them.

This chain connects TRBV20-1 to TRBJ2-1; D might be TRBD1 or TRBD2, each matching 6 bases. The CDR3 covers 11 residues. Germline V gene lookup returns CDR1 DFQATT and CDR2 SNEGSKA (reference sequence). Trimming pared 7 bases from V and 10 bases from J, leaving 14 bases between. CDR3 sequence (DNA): TGCAGTGTACCGCGAGGGGGGGAGCAGTTCTTC. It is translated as CSVPRGGEQFF.

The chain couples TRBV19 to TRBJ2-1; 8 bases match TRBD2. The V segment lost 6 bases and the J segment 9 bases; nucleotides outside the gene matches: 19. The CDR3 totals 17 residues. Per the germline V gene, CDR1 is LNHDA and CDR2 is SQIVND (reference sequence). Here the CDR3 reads CASRGLVWDSSEVEQFF. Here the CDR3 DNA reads TGTGCCAGTAGGGGACTAGTTTGGGACTCAAGCGAGGTTGAGCAGTTCTTC.

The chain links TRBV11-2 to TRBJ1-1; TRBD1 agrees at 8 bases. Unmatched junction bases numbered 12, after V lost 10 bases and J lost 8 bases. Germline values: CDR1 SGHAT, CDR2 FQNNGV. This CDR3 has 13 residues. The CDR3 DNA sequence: TGTGCCACAGGGGGCCGCCAACTTTTCGAAGCTTTCTTT. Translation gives CATGGRQLFEAFF.

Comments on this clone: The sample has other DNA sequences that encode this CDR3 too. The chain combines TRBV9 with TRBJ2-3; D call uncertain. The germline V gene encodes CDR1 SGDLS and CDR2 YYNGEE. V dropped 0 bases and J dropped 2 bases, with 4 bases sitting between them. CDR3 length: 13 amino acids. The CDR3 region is CASSVAPTDTQYF. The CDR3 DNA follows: TGTGCCAGCAGCGTAGCTCCCACAGATACGCAGTATTTT.

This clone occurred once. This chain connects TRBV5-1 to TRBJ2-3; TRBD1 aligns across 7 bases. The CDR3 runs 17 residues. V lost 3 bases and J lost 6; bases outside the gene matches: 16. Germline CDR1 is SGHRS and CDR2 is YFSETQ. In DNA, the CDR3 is TGCGCCAGCAGCTACCACCGGTGGGACAGTAGTTCGGATACGCAGTATTTT. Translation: CASSYHRWDSSSDTQYF. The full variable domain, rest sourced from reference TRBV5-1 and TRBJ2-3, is KAGVTQTPRYLIKTRGQQVTLSCSPISGHRSVSWYQQTPGQGLQFLFEYFSETQRNKGNFPGRFSGRQFSNSRSEMNVSTLELGDSALYLCASSYHRWDSSSDTQYFGPGTRLTVL.

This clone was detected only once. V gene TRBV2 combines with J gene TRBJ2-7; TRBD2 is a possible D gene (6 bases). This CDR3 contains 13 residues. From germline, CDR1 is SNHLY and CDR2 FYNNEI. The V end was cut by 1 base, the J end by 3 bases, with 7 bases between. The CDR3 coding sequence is TGTGCCAGCAGTGAAGACGGGGGCTACGAGCAGTACTTC. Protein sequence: CASSEDGGYEQYF.